Reported below is one TCR beta chain. The repertoire was sequenced with immunoSEQ multiplex PCR; TCRdb's copy has only in-frame clones and lacks some. The sample contains 30,000 or so clones, around 85% of which appear only once. The data were obtained in a study of blood T cell repertoires in COVID-19. The Seattle patients, enrolled during active infection, were followed longitudinally. The TCR comes from a woman aged 80 or over with COVID-19, enrolled during active disease. The sequencing input was peripheral blood.

The CDR3: CASSLVSGGADTQYF. CDR3 nucleotides: TGTGCCAGCAGCTTAGTAAGCGGGGGGGCAGATACGCAGTATTTT. The rearrangement links TRBV7-9 to TRBJ2-3, with 10 bases lining up with TRBD2. Unmatched junction bases numbered 2, after V lost 1 base and J lost 4 bases. Germline CDR1 is SEHNR and CDR2 is FQNEAQ (reference sequence). This CDR3 comprises 15 residues.